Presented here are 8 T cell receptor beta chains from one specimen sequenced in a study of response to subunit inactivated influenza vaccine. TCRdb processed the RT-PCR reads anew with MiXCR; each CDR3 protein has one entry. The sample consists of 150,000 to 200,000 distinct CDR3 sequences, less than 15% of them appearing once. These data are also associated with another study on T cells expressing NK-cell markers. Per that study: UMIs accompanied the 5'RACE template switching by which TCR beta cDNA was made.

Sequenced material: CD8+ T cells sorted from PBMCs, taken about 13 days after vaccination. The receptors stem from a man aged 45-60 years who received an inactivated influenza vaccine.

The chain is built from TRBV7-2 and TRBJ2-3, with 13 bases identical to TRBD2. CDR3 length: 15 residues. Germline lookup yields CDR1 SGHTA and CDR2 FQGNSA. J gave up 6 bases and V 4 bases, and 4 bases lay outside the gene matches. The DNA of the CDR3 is TGTGCCAGCAGCTCCACTAGCGGGGGGGCGGATACGCAGTATTTT. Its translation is CASSSTSGGADTQYF.

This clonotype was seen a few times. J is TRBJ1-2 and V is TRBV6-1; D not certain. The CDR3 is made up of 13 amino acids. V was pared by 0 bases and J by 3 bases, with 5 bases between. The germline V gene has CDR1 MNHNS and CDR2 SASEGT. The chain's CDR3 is CASSEAGHYGYTF. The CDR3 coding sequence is TGTGCCAGCAGTGAAGCGGGTCACTATGGCTACACCTTC.

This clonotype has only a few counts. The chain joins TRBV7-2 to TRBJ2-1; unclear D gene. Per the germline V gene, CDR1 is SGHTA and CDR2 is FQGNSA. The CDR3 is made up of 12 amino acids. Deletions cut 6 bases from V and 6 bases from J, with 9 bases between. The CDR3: CASRLWSNEQFF. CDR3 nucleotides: TGTGCCAGCAGGCTCTGGAGCAATGAGCAGTTCTTC. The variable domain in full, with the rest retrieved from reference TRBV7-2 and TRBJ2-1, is GAGVSQSPSNKVTEKGKDVELRCDPISGHTALYWYRQSLGQGLEFLIYFQGNSAPDKSGLPSDRFSAERTGGSVSTLTIQRTQQEDSAVYLCASRLWSNEQFFGPGTRLTVL.

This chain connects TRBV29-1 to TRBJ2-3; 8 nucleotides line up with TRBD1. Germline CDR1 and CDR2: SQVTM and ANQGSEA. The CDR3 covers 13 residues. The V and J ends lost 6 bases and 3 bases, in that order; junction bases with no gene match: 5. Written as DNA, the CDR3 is TGCAGCGTGCGGACAGGGAAAACAGATACGCAGTATTTT. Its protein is CSVRTGKTDTQYF.

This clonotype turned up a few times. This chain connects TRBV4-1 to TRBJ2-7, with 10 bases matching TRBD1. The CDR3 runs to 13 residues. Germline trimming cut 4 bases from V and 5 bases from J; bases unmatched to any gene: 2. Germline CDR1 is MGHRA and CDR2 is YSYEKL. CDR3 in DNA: TGCGCCAGCAGCCCGGACAGGGGGAACGAGCAGTACTTC. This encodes CASSPDRGNEQYF.

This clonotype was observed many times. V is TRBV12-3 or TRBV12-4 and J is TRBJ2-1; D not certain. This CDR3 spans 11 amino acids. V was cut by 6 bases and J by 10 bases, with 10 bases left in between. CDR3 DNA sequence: TGTGCCAGCAGCCAAGGCGGAGAGCAGTTCTTC. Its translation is CASSQGGEQFF.

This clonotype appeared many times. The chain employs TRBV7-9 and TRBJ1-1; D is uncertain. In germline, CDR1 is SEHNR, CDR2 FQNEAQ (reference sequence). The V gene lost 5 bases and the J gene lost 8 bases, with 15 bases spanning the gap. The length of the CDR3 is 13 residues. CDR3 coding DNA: TGTGCCAGCAGCCCCAAGACTGAGTTCGAAGCTTTCTTT. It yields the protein CASSPKTEFEAFF.

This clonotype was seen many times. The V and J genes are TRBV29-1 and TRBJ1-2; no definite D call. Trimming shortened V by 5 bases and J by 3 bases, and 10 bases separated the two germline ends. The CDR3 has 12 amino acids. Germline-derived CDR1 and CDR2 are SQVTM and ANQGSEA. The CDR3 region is CSVPVSYYGYTF. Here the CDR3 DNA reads TGCAGCGTTCCGGTTTCTTACTATGGCTACACCTTC.